Presented here are 21 T cell receptor beta chains from one specimen sequenced in a study of T cell responses to AZD1222 COVID-19 vaccine. Generated by immunoSEQ multiplex PCR, the TCRdb table keeps only in-frame clones and is missing some. This sample has about 90,000 clones, with 85% to 90% found just once. The sequenced sample was peripheral blood, obtained on day 0 of MenACWY control vaccination. Every receptor here comes from an adult in good health.

The genes are TRBV30 and TRBJ1-5, with 7 nucleotides matching TRBD1. The CDR3 is 16 residues long. J gave up 4 bases and V 1 base, and 10 bases lay outside the gene matches. Germline assignment: CDR1 GTSNPN and CDR2 SVGIG (reference sequence). Written as DNA, the CDR3 is TGTGCCTGGAGTGCCCTTGGGGGACAGTTTAATCAGCCCCAGCATTTT. Amino acids: CAWSALGGQFNQPQHF. Complete variable domain (other parts from reference TRBV30 and TRBJ1-5): SQTIHQWPATLVQPVGSPLSLECTVEGTSNPNLYWYRQAAGRGLQLLFYSVGIGQISSEVPQNLSASRPQDRQFILSSKKLLLSDSGFYLCAWSALGGQFNQPQHFGDGTRLSIL.

This chain's CDR3 is CASSYSTGSTEAFF. CDR3 sequence (DNA): TGTGCCAGCAGTTACTCAACGGGTAGCACTGAAGCTTTCTTT. The rearrangement links TRBV6-5 to TRBJ1-1; D gene uncertain. The CDR3 is made up of 14 amino acids. Trimming cost V 0 bases and J 4 bases, with 9 bases left between them. Looked up from germline, CDR1 is MNHEY and CDR2 is SVGAGI.

The chain combines TRBV6-1 with TRBJ1-4; D unresolved. CDR3 length equals 16 residues. The V end was cut by 1 base, the J end by 3 bases, with 12 bases between. CDR1 and CDR2 from the germline V gene are MNHNS and SASEGT. The CDR3, as DNA: TGTGCCAGCAGTGAAGTTGGAGTCAGAGCTAATGAAAAACTGTTTTTT. This encodes CASSEVGVRANEKLFF.

The chain links TRBV7-2 to TRBJ1-5; D perhaps matches TRBD1 (6 bases). Trimming removed 2 bases at V and 3 bases at J, with 8 bases between. This CDR3 contains 14 residues. Germline-derived CDR1 and CDR2 are SGHTA and FQGNSA. DNA of the CDR3: TGTGCCAGCAGCTTATGGGGGGCCAATCAGCCCCAGCATTTT. Protein: CASSLWGANQPQHF.

The chain combines TRBV20-1 with TRBJ1-5; D call uncertain. Germline V gene data show CDR1 as DFQATT and CDR2 as SNEGSKA (reference sequence). The CDR3 loop spans 14 amino acids. The V end was cut by 3 bases, the J end by 7 bases, with 16 bases between. CDR3 DNA sequence: TGCAGTGCTAGTGAGGGTCGGGGTGGCCAGCCCCAGCATTTT. The encoded protein is CSASEGRGGQPQHF.

V gene TRBV30 combines with J gene TRBJ1-4; D is uncertain. Germline V lookup: CDR1 GTSNPN, CDR2 SVGIG (reference sequence). V lost 0 bases and J 3 bases, leaving 11 bases between the germline ends. The CDR3 has 15 amino acids. For the CDR3, the DNA is TGTGCCTGGAGTGTACCGGGCCCGCCTAATGAAAAACTGTTTTTT. This encodes CAWSVPGPPNEKLFF.

The chain is built from TRBV30 and TRBJ1-1, with D unclear. Germline CDR1 and CDR2: GTSNPN and SVGIG (reference sequence). The ends were cut back, 0 bases at V and 3 bases at J, with 8 bases in the middle. The CDR3 runs to 13 residues. CDR3 region: CAWSVRADTEAFF. CDR3 nucleotide sequence: TGTGCCTGGAGTGTACGGGCAGACACTGAAGCTTTCTTT.

The table lists this clone with a count of one. The CDR3 DNA sequence: TGCAGCGGGACAGGGGGCAACTATGGCTACACCTTC. Protein: CSGTGGNYGYTF. The V gene is TRBV29-1, the J gene TRBJ1-2; 11 bases map to TRBD1. This CDR3 is 12 amino acids long. J gave up 2 bases and V 7 bases, and 0 bases lay outside the gene matches. Germline values: CDR1 SQVTM, CDR2 ANQGSEA.

The chain joins TRBV5-4 to TRBJ2-1, with D uncertain. Germline CDR1 SGHNT, CDR2 YYREEE (reference sequence). The CDR3 totals 12 residues. The V end lost 0 bases, the J end lost 10 bases, and 8 bases lay between the germline ends. As DNA, the CDR3 is TGTGCCAGCAGCTTGGACAAGGGCGAGCAGTTCTTC. Translating gives CASSLDKGEQFF.

This clone was seen only a few times. The J gene is TRBJ1-6, the V gene TRBV7-9; TRBD1 matches 8 bases. Germline loops: CDR1 SEHNR, CDR2 FQNEAQ (reference sequence). The CDR3 runs 12 residues. Trimming removed 6 bases from V and 8 bases from J; junction bases left unmatched: 0. The CDR3: CASRDRDSPLHF. The DNA for the CDR3 is TGTGCCAGCAGGGACAGGGATTCACCCCTCCACTTT.

V is TRBV11-2 and J is TRBJ1-4, with TRBD1 as a possible D gene (5 bases). Germline loops: CDR1 SGHAT, CDR2 FQNNGV. With 1 base removed from V and 7 bases from J, the gap between germline ends came to 13 bases. The length of the CDR3 is 15 residues. The CDR3, as DNA: TGTGCCAGCAGCTTAGGGGAAAGGGGCAGTGAAAAACTGTTTTTT. Translation gives CASSLGERGSEKLFF.

The rearrangement uses TRBV2 and TRBJ2-2; perhaps TRBD1 as D (6 bases). The CDR3 loop spans 14 amino acids. Germline CDR1 reads SNHLY; CDR2 reads FYNNEI. V lost 8 bases and J lost 1, with 11 bases in between. As DNA, the CDR3 is TGTGCCAGCTCAGGGGTAGGGAACACCGGGGAGCTGTTTTTT. Protein sequence: CASSGVGNTGELFF. Full variable domain (missing parts from reference TRBV2 and TRBJ2-2): EPEVTQTPSHQVTQMGQEVILRCVPISNHLYFYWYRQILGQKVEFLVSFYNNEISEKSEIFDDQFSVERPDGSNFTLKIRSTKLEDSAMYFCASSGVGNTGELFFGEGSRLTVL.

The J gene is TRBJ1-2, the V gene TRBV7-2; D not certain. From germline, CDR1 is SGHTA and CDR2 FQGNSA. The germline V and J ends were trimmed by 0 bases and 2 bases, with 7 bases remaining between them. The CDR3 loop spans 14 amino acids. CDR3 DNA: TGTGCCAGCAGCTTAGCTCAGGAGAACTATGGCTACACCTTC. Encoded protein: CASSLAQENYGYTF. Drawing the rest from reference TRBV7-2 and TRBJ1-2, the complete variable domain is GAGVSQSPSNKVTEKGKDVELRCDPISGHTALYWYRQSLGQGLEFLIYFQGNSAPDKSGLPSDRFSAERTGGSVSTLTIQRTQQEDSAVYLCASSLAQENYGYTFGSGTRLTVV.

The chain links TRBV30 to TRBJ1-5; D gene uncertain. V was clipped by 1 base and J by 2 bases, with 12 bases between them. Germline V lookup: CDR1 GTSNPN, CDR2 SVGIG (reference sequence). The length of the CDR3 is 15 residues. The CDR3 DNA follows: TGTGCCTGGAGTGAGTCGATGGTAGGCAATCAGCCCCAGCATTTT. Protein: CAWSESMVGNQPQHF.

The chain couples TRBV30 to TRBJ2-2, with 10 bases matching TRBD1. V shed 2 bases and J 7 bases; nucleotides not matched to a gene: 4. Germline assignment: CDR1 GTSNPN and CDR2 SVGIG (reference sequence). This CDR3 is built from 14 residues. The CDR3 here is CAWSKRTGGGELFF. CDR3 in DNA: TGTGCCTGGAGTAAGCGGACAGGGGGCGGGGAGCTGTTTTTT. The full variable domain, in which reference TRBV30 and TRBJ2-2 provide the parts outside the CDR3, is SQTIHQWPATLVQPVGSPLSLECTVEGTSNPNLYWYRQAAGRGLQLLFYSVGIGQISSEVPQNLSASRPQDRQFILSSKKLLLSDSGFYLCAWSKRTGGGELFFGEGSRLTVL.

The chain employs TRBV6-5 and TRBJ2-1, with D unresolved. Trimming pared 6 bases from V and 6 bases from J, leaving 15 bases between. This CDR3 spans 14 amino acids. Germline assignment: CDR1 MNHEY and CDR2 SVGAGI. The CDR3 region has the DNA TGTGCCAGCAGCCTGGACCCCACGGTCAATGAGCAGTTCTTC. Protein product: CASSLDPTVNEQFF.

The chain carries TRBV19 and TRBJ1-1; the D is unclear. The V gene lost 4 bases and the J gene lost 0 bases, with 9 bases spanning the gap. This CDR3 is 14 amino acids long. Per the germline V gene, CDR1 is LNHDA and CDR2 is SQIVND (reference sequence). CDR3 protein: CASSNPGLNTEAFF. The CDR3, as DNA: TGTGCCAGTAGTAACCCCGGTTTGAACACTGAAGCTTTCTTT.

The V and J genes are TRBV2 and TRBJ2-2, with D hard to call. V shed 6 bases and J shed 4 bases, with 9 bases lying between them. The CDR3 spans 13 residues. Germline CDR1 reads SNHLY; CDR2 reads FYNNEI. CDR3 loop: CASRVRSTGELFF. DNA of the CDR3: TGTGCCAGCAGAGTTAGGTCCACCGGGGAGCTGTTTTTT.

The chain uses TRBV7-3 and TRBJ1-1; D is unclear. V lost 1 base and J lost 4, with 13 bases in between. Germline CDR1 is SGHTA and CDR2 is FQGTGA. The CDR3 totals 15 residues. The CDR3 loop reads CASSLNGGYSTEAFF. The CDR3 DNA is TGTGCCAGCAGCTTAAACGGCGGATATTCCACTGAAGCTTTCTTT.

CDR3 in amino acids: CASRGRTDSINYTF. DNA of the CDR3: TGTGCCAGCAGGGGAAGGACAGACTCCATTAACTACACCTTC. The chain uses TRBV2 and TRBJ1-2; D may be TRBD1 (6 bases). Trimming removed 6 bases from V and 10 bases from J, with 21 bases in between. The germline V gene has CDR1 SNHLY and CDR2 FYNNEI. The CDR3 has 14 amino acids.

The chain links TRBV18 to TRBJ1-6; 7 positions agree with TRBD1. Losses at the gene ends were 3 bases for V and 8 bases for J; bases not matched to a gene: 10. Germline CDR1 reads KGHSH; CDR2 reads LQKENI. This CDR3 spans 16 amino acids. The CDR3 region is CASSPIGGQKDSPLHF. The CDR3 DNA is TGTGCCAGCTCACCGATAGGGGGACAGAAGGATTCACCCCTCCACTTT.